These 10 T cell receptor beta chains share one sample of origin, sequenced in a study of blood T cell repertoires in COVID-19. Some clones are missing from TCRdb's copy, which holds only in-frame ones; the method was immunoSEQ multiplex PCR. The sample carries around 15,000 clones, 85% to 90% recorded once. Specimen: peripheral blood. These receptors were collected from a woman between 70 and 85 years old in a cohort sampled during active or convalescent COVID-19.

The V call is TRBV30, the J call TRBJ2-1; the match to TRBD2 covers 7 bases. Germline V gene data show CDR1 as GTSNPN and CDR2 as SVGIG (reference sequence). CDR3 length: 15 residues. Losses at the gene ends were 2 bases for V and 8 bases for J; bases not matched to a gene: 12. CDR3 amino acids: CAWSITGTTGYEQFF. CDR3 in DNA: TGTGCCTGGAGTATAACCGGGACTACGGGTTATGAGCAGTTCTTC.

The CDR3 region has the DNA TGTGCCAGCAGTCCGGCAACTAGCAGGATCCACTTT. Translated: CASSPATSRIHF. The chain employs TRBV6-2 or TRBV6-3 and TRBJ1-6; D unclear. The CDR3 covers 12 residues. The germline V gene encodes CDR1 MNHEY and CDR2 SVGEGT. The V gene lost 5 bases and the J gene lost 17 bases, with 16 bases spanning the gap.

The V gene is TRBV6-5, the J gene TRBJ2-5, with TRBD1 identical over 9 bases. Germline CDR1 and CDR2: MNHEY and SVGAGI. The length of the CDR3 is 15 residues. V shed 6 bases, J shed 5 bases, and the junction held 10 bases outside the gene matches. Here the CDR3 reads CASSAGTGLSETQYF. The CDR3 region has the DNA TGTGCCAGCAGCGCCGGGACAGGGCTAAGTGAGACCCAGTACTTC.

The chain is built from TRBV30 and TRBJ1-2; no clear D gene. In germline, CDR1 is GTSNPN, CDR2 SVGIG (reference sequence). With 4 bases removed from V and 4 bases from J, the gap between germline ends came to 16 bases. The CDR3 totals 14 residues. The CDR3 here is CAWNTLTDSYGYTF. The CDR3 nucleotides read TGTGCCTGGAATACCTTGACTGACTCCTATGGCTACACCTTC.

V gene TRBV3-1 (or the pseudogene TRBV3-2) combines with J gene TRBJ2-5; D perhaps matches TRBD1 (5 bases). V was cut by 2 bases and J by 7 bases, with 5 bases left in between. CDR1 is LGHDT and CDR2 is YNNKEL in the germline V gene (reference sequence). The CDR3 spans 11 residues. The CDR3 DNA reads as TGTGCCAGCAGCCAAAGGGGGACCCAGTACTTC. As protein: CASSQRGTQYF.

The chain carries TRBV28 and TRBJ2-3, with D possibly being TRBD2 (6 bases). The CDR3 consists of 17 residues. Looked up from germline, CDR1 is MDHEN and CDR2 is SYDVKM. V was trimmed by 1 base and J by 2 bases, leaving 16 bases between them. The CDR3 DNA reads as TGTGCCAGCAGTTTATCCCCCTTTGCGGGGACCACAGATACGCAGTATTTT. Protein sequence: CASSLSPFAGTTDTQYF.

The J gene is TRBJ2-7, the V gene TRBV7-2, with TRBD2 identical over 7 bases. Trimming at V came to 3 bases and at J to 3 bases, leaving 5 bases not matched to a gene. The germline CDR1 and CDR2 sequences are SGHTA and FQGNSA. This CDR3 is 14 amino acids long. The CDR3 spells CASSLLAADYEQYF. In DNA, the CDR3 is TGTGCCAGCAGCTTGCTAGCGGCGGACTACGAGCAGTACTTC.

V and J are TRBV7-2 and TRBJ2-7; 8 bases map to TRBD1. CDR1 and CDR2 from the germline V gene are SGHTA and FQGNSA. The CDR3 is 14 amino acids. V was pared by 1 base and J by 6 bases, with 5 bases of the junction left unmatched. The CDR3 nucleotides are TGTGCCAGCAGCTTAGGACAGGGGTTGCTCGAGCAGTACTTC. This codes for CASSLGQGLLEQYF.

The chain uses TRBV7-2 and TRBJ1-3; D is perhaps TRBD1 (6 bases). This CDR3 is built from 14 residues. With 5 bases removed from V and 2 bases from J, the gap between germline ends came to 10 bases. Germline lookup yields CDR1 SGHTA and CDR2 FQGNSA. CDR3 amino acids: CASSQGYPGNTIYF. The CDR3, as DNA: TGTGCCAGCAGCCAGGGGTACCCTGGAAACACCATATATTTT.

The CDR3 DNA reads TGTGCCTGGAGGGAAGGGACAGGCAGCACCGGGGAGCTGTTTTTT. Translation gives CAWREGTGSTGELFF. The chain uses TRBV30 and TRBJ2-2; TRBD1 matches at 8 bases. CDR1 and CDR2 (germline): GTSNPN, SVGIG (reference sequence). This CDR3 has 15 residues. Unmatched junction bases numbered 7, after V lost 3 bases and J lost 4 bases.